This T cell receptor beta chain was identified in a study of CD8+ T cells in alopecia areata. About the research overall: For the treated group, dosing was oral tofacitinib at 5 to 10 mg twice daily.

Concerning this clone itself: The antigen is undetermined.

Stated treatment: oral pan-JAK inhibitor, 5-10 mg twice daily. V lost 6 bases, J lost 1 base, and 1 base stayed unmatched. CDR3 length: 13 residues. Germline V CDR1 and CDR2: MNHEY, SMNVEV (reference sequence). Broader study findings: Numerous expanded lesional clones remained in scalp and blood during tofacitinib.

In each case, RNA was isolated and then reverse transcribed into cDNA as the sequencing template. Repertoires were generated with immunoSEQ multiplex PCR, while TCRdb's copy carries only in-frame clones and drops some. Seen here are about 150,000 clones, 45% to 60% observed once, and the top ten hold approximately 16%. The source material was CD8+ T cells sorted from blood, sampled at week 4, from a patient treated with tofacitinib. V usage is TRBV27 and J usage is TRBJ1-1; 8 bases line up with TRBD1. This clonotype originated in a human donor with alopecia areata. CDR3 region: CASSDRGNTEAFF. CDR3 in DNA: TGTGCCAGCAGCGACAGGGGGAACACTGAAGCTTTCTTT.